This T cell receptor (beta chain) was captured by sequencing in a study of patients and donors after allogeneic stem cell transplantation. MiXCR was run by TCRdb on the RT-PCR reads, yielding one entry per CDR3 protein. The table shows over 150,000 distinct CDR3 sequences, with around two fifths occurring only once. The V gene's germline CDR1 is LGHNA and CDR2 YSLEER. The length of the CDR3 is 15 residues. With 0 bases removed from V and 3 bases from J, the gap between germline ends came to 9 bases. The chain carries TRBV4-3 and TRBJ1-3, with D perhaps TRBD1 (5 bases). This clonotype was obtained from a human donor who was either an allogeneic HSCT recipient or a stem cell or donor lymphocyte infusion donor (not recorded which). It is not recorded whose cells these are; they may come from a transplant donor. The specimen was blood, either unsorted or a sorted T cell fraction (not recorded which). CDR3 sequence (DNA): TGCGCCAGCAGCCAAGATATAGGGGATGGAAACACCATATATTTT. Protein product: CASSQDIGDGNTIYF.